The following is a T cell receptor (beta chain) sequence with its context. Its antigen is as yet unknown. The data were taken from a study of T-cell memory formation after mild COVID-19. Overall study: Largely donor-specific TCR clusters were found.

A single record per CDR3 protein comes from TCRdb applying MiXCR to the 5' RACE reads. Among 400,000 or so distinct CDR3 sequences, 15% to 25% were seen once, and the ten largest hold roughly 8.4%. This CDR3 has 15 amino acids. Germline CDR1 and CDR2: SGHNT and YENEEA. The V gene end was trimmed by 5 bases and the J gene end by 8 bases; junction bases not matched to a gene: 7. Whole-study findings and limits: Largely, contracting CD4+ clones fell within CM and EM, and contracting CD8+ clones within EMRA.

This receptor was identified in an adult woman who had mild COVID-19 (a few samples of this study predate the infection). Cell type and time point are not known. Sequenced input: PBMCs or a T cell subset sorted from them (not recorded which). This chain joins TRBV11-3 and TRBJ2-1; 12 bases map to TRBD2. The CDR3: CASSAASGRAHEQFF. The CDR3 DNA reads TGTGCCAGCAGCGCGGCTAGCGGGAGGGCCCATGAGCAGTTCTTC. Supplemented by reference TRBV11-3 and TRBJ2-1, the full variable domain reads EAGVVQSPRYKIIEKKQPVAFWCNPISGHNTLYWYLQNLGQGPELLIRYENEEAVDDSQLPKDRFSAERLKGVDSTLKIQPAELGDSAVYLCASSAASGRAHEQFFGPGTRLTVL.